The clone carrying this TCR beta chain was seen at least ten times. Primers used for first-strand cDNA, a TRAV- and TRBV-specific set, covered both alpha and beta chains. Amplification of TCRs used a constant-region primer and V-primer adapter for roughly 22 PCR cycles. TCRdb analysed the reads with MiXCR anew, one entry per CDR3 protein. The table lists fewer than 95,000 distinct CDR3 sequences, 8% to 10% of them singletons. This sample stems from a study of low-dose radiotherapy and immunotherapy resistance in tumors. Time point here: before trial treatment. Treatment of the donors consisted of nivolumab and ipilimumab (plus aspirin, low-dose cyclophosphamide and low-dose radiotherapy). The CDR3 totals 14 residues. V was pared by 6 bases and J by 9 bases, with 23 bases between. CDR1 DFQATT and CDR2 SNEGSKA come from the germline V gene (reference sequence).

This receptor was taken from a male donor with prostate cancer. This specimen was PBMCs, taken before treatment. V is TRBV20-1 and J is TRBJ2-5, with D tentatively TRBD2 (6 bases). CDR3 sequence reads: CSAIPGTRGSAQYF. The CDR3 nucleotides are TGCAGTGCCATCCCCGGGACTCGTGGATCGGCCCAGTACTTC.